The rows below give T cell receptor beta chains drawn from one sample of a study of blood T cells in healthy people across ages. Via MiXCR, TCRdb re-called the 5' RACE reads, giving one row per CDR3 protein. Altogether about 680,000 distinct CDR3 sequences are present, approximately 50% being singletons, with the ten largest covering under 35%. The sequenced material came from blood. The receptors were gathered from a woman between 55 and 75 years old in good health. The CDR3 runs from the conserved cysteine through the conserved F or W. The D gene is left open where the match is weak. Rows give clone size only sometimes, using once, few, many, or a class for an expanded clone.

abundance	d_gene	v_gene	j_gene	CDR3nt	CDR3aa
few	TRBD2	TRBV20-1	TRBJ2-1	TGCAGTGCTAGGCAACTAGCGGGCCAGAGCTCCTACAATGAGCAGTTCTTC	CSARQLAGQSSYNEQFF
.	.	TRBV2	TRBJ1-1	TGTGCCAGCAGCCCCCCCTCCCGTACTGAAGCTTTCTTT	CASSPPSRTEAFF
few	.	TRBV28	TRBJ2-7	TGTGCCAGCAGCCCTCAGGGTCTTGGCGAGCAGTACTTC	CASSPQGLGEQYF
few	.	TRBV28	TRBJ2-7	TGTGCCAGCAGTTTAGTGGGAGGGGGGGGCGCCTACGAGCAGTACTTC	CASSLVGGGGAYEQYF
.	.	TRBV20-1	TRBJ2-7	TGCAGCGCCGTGGGGGGGTACTTC	CSAVGGYF
.	TRBD1	TRBV6-6	TRBJ2-5	TGTGCCAGCAGTTACTCGACAGGGAAAGAGACCCAGTACTTC	CASSYSTGKETQYF
few	.	TRBV12-3/TRBV12-4	TRBJ2-5	TGTGCCACCCAACGGGGTATCCACCAAGAGACCCAGTACTTC	CATQRGIHQETQYF
many	.	TRBV2	TRBJ2-3	TGTGCCAGCAGTGCCCTCGGGACGGCCAGTCGGGATACGCAGTATTTT	CASSALGTASRDTQYF
.	.	TRBV11-2	TRBJ2-2	TGTGCCAGCAGCCCTTACAGGGATAACACCGGGGAGCTGTTTTTT	CASSPYRDNTGELFF
.	.	TRBV6-5	TRBJ2-7	TGTGCCAGCAGTTACCTACGGGATTACCCCTACGAGCAGTACTTC	CASSYLRDYPYEQYF
.	.	TRBV4-2	TRBJ1-5	TGTGCCAGCAGCAGAGGGGAGTTACAGAGGGACAATCAGCCCCAGCATTTT	CASSRGELQRDNQPQHF
.	.	TRBV20-1	TRBJ1-2	TGCAGTGCTAGAATCGGGACTCTCGGCTACACCTTC	CSARIGTLGYTF
many	TRBD2	TRBV20-1	TRBJ2-3	TGCAGTGCTCCCCCGGGGAGCGGGAGGGAGTTGGATACGCAGTATTTT	CSAPPGSGRELDTQYF
.	.	TRBV3-1	TRBJ2-1	TGTGCCAGCAGCCCCGGAGGGGCACTACAGTTCTTC	CASSPGGALQFF
.	TRBD1	TRBV20-1	TRBJ2-7	TGCAGCGCTAGGGACAGCTGGAACTCCTACGAGCAGTACTTC	CSARDSWNSYEQYF
many	.	TRBV12-3/TRBV12-4	TRBJ2-7	TGTGCCAGCAGTTTAAGCGGTGGAACCTACGAGCAGTACTTC	CASSLSGGTYEQYF
.	.	TRBV3-1	TRBJ2-1	TGTGCCAGCAGCCTACTGGAGGATGAGCAGTTCTTC	CASSLLEDEQFF
.	.	TRBV4-2	TRBJ1-1	TGTGCCAGCAGCCAAGATAAGAACACTGAAGCTTTCTTT	CASSQDKNTEAFF
.	.	TRBV2	TRBJ2-5	TGTGCCAGCAGTGGCACCGGTGGCAATGAGCAGTACTTC	CASSGTGGNEQYF
.	.	TRBV30	TRBJ1-4	TGTGCCTGGAGTGTACGGGGGAACCTTAATGAAAAACTGTTTTTT	CAWSVRGNLNEKLFF
many	TRBD2	TRBV7-3	TRBJ2-5	TGTGCCAGCAGCCCTTCAGCGGGAGGGGTGACAGAGACCCAGTACTTC	CASSPSAGGVTETQYF
few	TRBD2	TRBV5-1	TRBJ2-1	TGCGCCAGCAGCTTGGGGACTAGCGGGAGATTTCGTTCCTACAATGAGCAGTTCTTC	CASSLGTSGRFRSYNEQFF
few	TRBD1	TRBV7-2	TRBJ2-7	TGTGCCAGCAGCGAGGGACAGGGGGAAGGCTACGAGCAGTACTTC	CASSEGQGEGYEQYF
many	TRBD1	TRBV6-4	TRBJ1-1	TGTGCCAGCAGCCACGAGGGACAGGGGAACACTGAAGCTTTCTTT	CASSHEGQGNTEAFF
.	.	TRBV11-2	TRBJ2-1	TGTGCCAGCAGCGCCTCGGACAGTTACAATGAGCAGTTCTTC	CASSASDSYNEQFF
.	.	TRBV7-9	TRBJ2-1	TGTGCCAGCAGCGCTGAATACAATGAGCAGTTCTTC	CASSAEYNEQFF
few	.	TRBV4-3	TRBJ2-3	TGCGCCAGCAGCCAAGAGGGCAGGGCCTCAGATACGCAGTATTTT	CASSQEGRASDTQYF
.	.	TRBV4-1	TRBJ2-7	TGCGCCAGCAGCCCGGAAACCGACAGGAACTACGAGCAGTACTTC	CASSPETDRNYEQYF
.	TRBD2	TRBV6-2/TRBV6-3	TRBJ2-4	TGTGCCAGCATCCCCAGCCCTAGCGGGAAGACCAAAAACATTCAGTACTTC	CASIPSPSGKTKNIQYF
once	.	TRBV30	TRBJ1-3	TGTGCCTGGAGTTATCCGGGGGGGACCTCTGGAAACACCATATATTTT	CAWSYPGGTSGNTIYF
.	TRBD1	TRBV5-1	TRBJ2-7	TGCGCCAGCAGCCTTAACGGACAGGAGCCCTACGAGCAGTACTTC	CASSLNGQEPYEQYF
few	TRBD2	TRBV28	TRBJ2-7	TGTGCCAGCAGTACTAGCGGGAGAACCTACGAGCAGTACTTC	CASSTSGRTYEQYF
medium-sized	.	TRBV7-9	TRBJ2-7	TGTGCCAGCAGCTTCGCCCTTGGGGGCGGGAGCTCCTACGAGCAGTACTTC	CASSFALGGGSSYEQYF
.	.	TRBV4-2	TRBJ2-5	TGTGCCAGCAGCCAAGGTCGGGACCGATCCCAAGAGACCCAGTACTTC	CASSQGRDRSQETQYF
.	.	TRBV15	TRBJ1-1	TGTGCCACCGGGGGCAGCTCGAACACTGAAGCTTTCTTT	CATGGSSNTEAFF
.	TRBD2	TRBV20-1	TRBJ2-1	TGCAGTGCTCGCCGGGCTAGCGGGAGATACAATGAGCAGTTCTTC	CSARRASGRYNEQFF
.	TRBD1	TRBV7-2	TRBJ2-7	TGTGCCAGCAGCTCAAGTCCGGGACAGAACTACGAGCAGTACTTC	CASSSSPGQNYEQYF
many	TRBD2	TRBV13	TRBJ2-5	TGTGCCAGCAGCTTAAATAGCGGGAGGGCCGTGCCCCAAGAGACCCAGTACTTC	CASSLNSGRAVPQETQYF
.	.	TRBV20-1	TRBJ1-1	TGCAGTGCTAGAGATTGGGGCAGGGCTCGTGAAGCTTTCTTT	CSARDWGRAREAFF
.	.	TRBV12-3/TRBV12-4	TRBJ2-1	TGTGCCAGCAGTTCCCAGGGGACGGCCTACAATGAGCAGTTCTTC	CASSSQGTAYNEQFF
.	.	TRBV2	TRBJ2-1	TGTGCCAGCAGTGAGCGCCCTCTCCACGGGGATGAGCAGTTCTTC	CASSERPLHGDEQFF
few	.	TRBV20-1	TRBJ1-2	TGCAGTGCTAGGGTCCTAGGGACGGACTATGGCTACACCTTC	CSARVLGTDYGYTF
few	.	TRBV7-2	TRBJ1-2	TGTGCCAGCAGCTTCCGAGGGATCTATGGCTACACCTTC	CASSFRGIYGYTF
few	TRBD2	TRBV19	TRBJ2-3	TGTGCCAGCGGTAGCGGGAAGTCAGATACGCAGTATTTT	CASGSGKSDTQYF
.	TRBD2	TRBV7-3	TRBJ2-1	TGTGCCAGCAGCTTTCCTAGCGGGGGACTCAATGAGCAGTTCTTC	CASSFPSGGLNEQFF
few	.	TRBV25-1	TRBJ1-6	TGTGCCAGCAGGGGCGGCCGGGATAATTCACCCCTCCACTTT	CASRGGRDNSPLHF
.	.	TRBV7-3	TRBJ1-2	TGTGCCAGCAGCTTGGCCCAAACCTATGGCTACACCTTC	CASSLAQTYGYTF
.	.	TRBV5-1	TRBJ2-7	TGCGCCAGCAGCAATCAATTCCACAATGAGCAGTACTTC	CASSNQFHNEQYF
many	TRBD2	TRBV27	TRBJ2-1	TGTGCCAGCAGTTTTCTCCGTAGCGGGAGGGCCTACAATGAGCAGTTCTTC	CASSFLRSGRAYNEQFF
.	.	TRBV15	TRBJ2-3	TGTGCCAGCAGCCTTAGTGGGAGTAAAACAGATACGCAGTATTTT	CASSLSGSKTDTQYF
.	.	TRBV21-1	TRBJ2-1	TGTGCCAGCAGCAGAGTAAGACTAACGGGAGTGAATGAGCAGTTCTTC	CASSRVRLTGVNEQFF
many	.	TRBV7-2	TRBJ2-1	TGTGCCAGCAGGTACTTGCCCCAGGAAGGTGAGCAGTTCTTC	CASRYLPQEGEQFF
few	TRBD1	TRBV12-3/TRBV12-4	TRBJ1-2	TGTGCCAGCAGCCGGACAGGGGGTTATGGCTACACCTTC	CASSRTGGYGYTF
.	TRBD1	TRBV6-2/TRBV6-3	TRBJ2-7	TGTGCCAGCAGTTACCCAGGGGGTCGCAGCTCCTACGAGCAGTACTTC	CASSYPGGRSSYEQYF
.	TRBD1	TRBV30	TRBJ2-7	TGTGCCTGGAGTCCGCCCGGGACAGGGGGCTACGAGCAGTACTTC	CAWSPPGTGGYEQYF